This T cell receptor (beta chain) is drawn from a study of shared clonotypes between healthy human individuals. All donors were Caucasian adults living in Nashville, Tennessee. The V gene's germline CDR1 is SGHNT and CDR2 YENEEA. The CDR3 is 16 amino acids. V was trimmed by 7 bases and J by 0 bases, leaving 17 bases between them. Replicate PCRs for sorted subsets used 200 ng DNA; this equaled 30,000 to 35,000 T cell genomes. Per the original data handling: Owing to the provision of junction-only sequences devoid of quality scores by immunoSEQ, filtering differed. Using immunoSEQ multiplex PCR, the repertoire was profiled, and TCRdb retains in-frame clones only, with some absent. That table furnishes V, J and clone size, whereas the DNA furnished D and trimming. The profile covers over 1.5 million clones, with around 98% appearing a single time and roughly 0.42% taken by the ten largest.

The chain joins TRBV11-3 to TRBJ2-3, with D possibly being TRBD1 or TRBD2 (5 bases each). This receptor was obtained from a man younger than 40 in good health. The sequenced sample was naive CD4+ T cells sorted from blood. As to subset: CD45RA+ positively selected. The CDR3 DNA is TGTGCCAGCACCCCACCGGGACGGAAGAGCACAGATACGCAGTATTTT. It encodes CASTPPGRKSTDTQYF.